This T cell receptor (beta chain) was identified during a study of T cell responses to AZD1222 COVID-19 vaccine (dated by TCRdb to the early 2020s). Regarding the complete study: TCR sequencing covered some 250 trial participants: some 210 given two doses of AZD1222 and 26 given two doses of MenACWY control vaccine. Trial participants were enrolled by age into 18-55, 56-69 and 70-plus year subgroups, with around 140, 26 and 57 TCR-sequenced participants respectively. Overall results and qualifications from the work: Epitopes outside the regions mutated in the B.1.351 and B.1.1.7 variants were reportedly recognized by nearly half of the unique spike-specific TCRs. After two AZD1222 doses, spike-specific TCR breadth and depth were significantly higher than at day 0 and than in MenACWY recipients. In the small 56-69-year group, the increase in depth fell short of significance, most likely because of low power. Because no samples from the day 14 peak response were available, repertoires could be characterized only after the peak T cell response. Participants were mostly white British and included more females than males, and it was suggested by the authors that clonal diversity may have been underestimated. CD4 TCRs associated with the vaccine covered the entire spike protein, and the dominant responses were in regions 160-218 and 743-854. Conclusions about previously exposed vaccinees are limited, since just six AZD1222 recipients were seropositive for SARS-CoV-2 at baseline.

The CDR3 regions of human TCRbeta chains were subjected to immunosequencing. Per the authors' processing: Repertoire TCRs were checked for matches against a reference library of SARS-CoV-2-specific TCRs that had been generated using the MIRA antigen-specificity platform. Breadth was defined as the fraction of unique TCRs that were SARS-CoV-2-associated, and depth was defined as the fraction of total T cells that were SARS-CoV-2-associated. Using the MIRA data, each spike-specific TCR was assigned both to the spike region to which the TCR was reactive and to a CD4 or CD8 class. Log10-transformed breadth and depth values were compared by one-way ANOVA with Sidak's multiple comparisons tests. TCRdb re-hosts the immuneACCESS table, in-frame sequences only. Its copies lack some clones; in the studies checked, an unresolved V gene accounts for under half of them, and the cause for the rest is not known. The V and J calls and clone size come from that table; D and trimming were worked out from the DNA. For this sample the table gives fewer than 75,000 clones, of which 90% to 95% were detected only once. About 5.7% of the sample is in the top ten clones.

The time point label for this specimen denotes: about 28 days (+/-7) after the second vaccine dose. According to the study, the label for this sample's treatment or condition signals: meningococcal conjugate vaccine given as trial control. Samples from vaccinated people were obtained from the UK trials COV001 and COV002, which included a single-blind randomized controlled phase 2/3 trial of AZD1222 (ChAdOx1 nCoV-19) in healthy adults. For TCRbeta chain sequencing, PBMC samples were collected from trial participants at day 0 and at day 28 after the second dose. From the cysteine up to the phenylalanine, the CDR3 has a length of 13 residues. The DNA shown is the 39-base CDR3, in frame from base 1. Between the V and J ends, shortened by 2 bases and 4 bases respectively, the junction contains 6 bases. CDR1 and CDR2, looked up from the germline V gene, are SGHDN and FVKESK. As concerns this clone: The clone's antigen remains unknown. No qualities accompany the bases; no much larger clone lies one base away.

Sequenced material: peripheral blood, taken 28 days after the second dose of the MenACWY control vaccine. The clonotype originates from an adult who received the MenACWY meningococcal vaccine as a control. The sequence joins TRBV14 to TRBJ2-1; TRBD1 is possibly the D segment (6 matching bases). The CDR3 region has the sequence CASSQTGYNEQFF. At the DNA level, the sequence is TGTGCCAGCAGCCAAACAGGGTACAATGAGCAGTTCTTC.